This is a list of T cell receptor beta chains from one sample in a study of blood T cell repertoires in COVID-19. Some clones are missing from TCRdb's copy, which holds only in-frame ones; the method was immunoSEQ multiplex PCR. Found here are approximately 290,000 clones, roughly 88% of them singletons; the top ten hold 0.87%. The specimen was peripheral blood. The receptors derive from a human donor with COVID-19, enrolled during active disease. The donor label of this sample is uncertain. The CDR3 runs from the conserved cysteine through the conserved F or W. The order of the fields is CDR3 DNA, CDR3 protein, D gene, J gene, clone size, V gene. D genes are given only for firm matches. The size of a clone is reported for some rows only, either as once, few or many, or as a class for expanded clones.

TGCAGCGCCAGGGGCAGCACAGATACGCAGTATTTT	CSARGSTDTQYF	NA	TRBJ2-3	NA	TRBV29-1
TGTGCCAGCGCCCCAGCTGGGGACAGGGCCGCCGAAAAACTGTTTTTT	CASAPAGDRAAEKLFF	TRBD1	TRBJ1-4	NA	TRBV28
TGTGCCAGCAGCCCGGGCCCCACAGGGGAACAGCCCCAGCATTTT	CASSPGPTGEQPQHF	TRBD1	TRBJ1-5	NA	TRBV7-9
TGTGCCAGCAGCCCTTCAGGGGGCTCCTACGAGCAGTACTTC	CASSPSGGSYEQYF	TRBD1	TRBJ2-7	NA	TRBV28
TGTGCCAGCAGCCCGACGGACAGGGGGAGGGCTAACTATGGCTACACCTTC	CASSPTDRGRANYGYTF	TRBD1	TRBJ1-2	NA	TRBV9
TGTGCCAGCAGCGTAGCGGACAGGGTTGGTGAAGCTTTCTTT	CASSVADRVGEAFF	TRBD1	TRBJ1-1	once	TRBV9
TGTGCCAGCTCCCTCGGGGTTTTTGGTACGCAGTATTTT	CASSLGVFGTQYF	NA	TRBJ2-3	NA	TRBV3-1/TRBV3-2
TGTGCCAGCAGCCAAAGATTTGCGGGACAGGGAGCGGAAAAACTGTTTTTT	CASSQRFAGQGAEKLFF	TRBD1	TRBJ1-4	NA	TRBV3-1/TRBV3-2
TGCGCCAGCAGCCAGATGAGGGAATCACCCCTCCACTTT	CASSQMRESPLHF	NA	TRBJ1-6	NA	TRBV4-1
TGTGCCAGCAGTACTAGCGGGAGTAGGAGCTACGAGCAGTACTTC	CASSTSGSRSYEQYF	TRBD2	TRBJ2-7	NA	TRBV6-2/TRBV6-3
TGTGCCAGTAGTGTCGGACAGGGGGCGAGGACTAATGAAAAACTGTTTTTT	CASSVGQGARTNEKLFF	TRBD1	TRBJ1-4	NA	TRBV19
TGTGCCATCAGTGAGTCGCCGGGGGTCGGGGTCGCCCCCTTGAATGAGCAGTTCTTC	CAISESPGVGVAPLNEQFF	NA	TRBJ2-1	NA	TRBV10-3